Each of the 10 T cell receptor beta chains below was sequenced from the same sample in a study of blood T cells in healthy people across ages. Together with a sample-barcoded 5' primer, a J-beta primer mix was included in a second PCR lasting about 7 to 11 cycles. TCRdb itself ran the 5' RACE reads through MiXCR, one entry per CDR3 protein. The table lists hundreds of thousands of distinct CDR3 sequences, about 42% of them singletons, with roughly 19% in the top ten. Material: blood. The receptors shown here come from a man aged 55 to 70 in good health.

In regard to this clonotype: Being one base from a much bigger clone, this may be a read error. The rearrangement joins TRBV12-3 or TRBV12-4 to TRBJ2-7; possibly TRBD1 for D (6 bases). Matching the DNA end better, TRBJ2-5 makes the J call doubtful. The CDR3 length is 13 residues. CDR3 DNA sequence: TGTGCCACCAGCCTCAGGGGTGGAGAGACCCAGTACTTC. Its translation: CATSLRGGETQYF.

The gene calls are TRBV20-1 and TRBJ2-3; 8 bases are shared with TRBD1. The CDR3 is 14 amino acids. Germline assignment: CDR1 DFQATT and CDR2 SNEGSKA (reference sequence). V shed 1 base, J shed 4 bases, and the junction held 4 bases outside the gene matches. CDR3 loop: CSARGTGSADTQYF. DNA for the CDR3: TGCAGTGCTAGAGGGACAGGGAGCGCAGATACGCAGTATTTT.

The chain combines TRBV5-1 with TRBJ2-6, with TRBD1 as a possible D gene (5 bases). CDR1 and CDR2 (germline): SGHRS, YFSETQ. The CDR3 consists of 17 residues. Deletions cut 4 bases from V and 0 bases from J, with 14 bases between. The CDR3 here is CASSPPLTGSGANVLTF. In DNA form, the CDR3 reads TGCGCCAGCAGCCCTCCCCTAACAGGCTCTGGGGCCAACGTCCTGACTTTC.

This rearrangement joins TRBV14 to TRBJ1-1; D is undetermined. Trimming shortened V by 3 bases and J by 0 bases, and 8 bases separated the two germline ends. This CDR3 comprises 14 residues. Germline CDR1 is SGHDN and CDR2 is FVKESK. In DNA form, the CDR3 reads TGTGCCAGCAGCCATGGCAGTATGAACACTGAAGCTTTCTTT. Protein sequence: CASSHGSMNTEAFF. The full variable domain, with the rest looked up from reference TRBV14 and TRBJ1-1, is EAGVTQFPSHSVIEKGQTVTLRCDPISGHDNLYWYRRVMGKEIKFLLHFVKESKQDESGMPNNRFLAERTGGTYSTLKVQPAELEDSGVYFCASSHGSMNTEAFFGQGTRLTVV.

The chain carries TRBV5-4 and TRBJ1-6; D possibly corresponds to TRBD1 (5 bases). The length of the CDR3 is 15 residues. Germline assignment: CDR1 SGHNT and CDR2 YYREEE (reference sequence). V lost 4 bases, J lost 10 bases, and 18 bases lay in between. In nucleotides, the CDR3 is TGTGCCAGCAGCGCAGCAGGGTTGAGCAGCTCACCCCTCCACTTT. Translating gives CASSAAGLSSSPLHF.

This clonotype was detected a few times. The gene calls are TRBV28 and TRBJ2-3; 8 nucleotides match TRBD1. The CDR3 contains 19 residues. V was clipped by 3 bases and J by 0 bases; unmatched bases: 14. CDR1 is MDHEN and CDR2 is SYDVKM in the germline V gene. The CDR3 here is CASSFPSTRTGKSTDTQYF. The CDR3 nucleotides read TGTGCCAGCAGTTTCCCCAGCACTAGGACAGGGAAGAGCACAGATACGCAGTATTTT.

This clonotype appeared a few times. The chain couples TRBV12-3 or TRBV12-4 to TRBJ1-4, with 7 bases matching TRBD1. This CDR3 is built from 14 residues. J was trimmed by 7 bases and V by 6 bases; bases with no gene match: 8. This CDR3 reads CASSSGTATEKLFF. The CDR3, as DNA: TGTGCCAGCAGCTCCGGGACAGCGACTGAAAAACTGTTTTTT.

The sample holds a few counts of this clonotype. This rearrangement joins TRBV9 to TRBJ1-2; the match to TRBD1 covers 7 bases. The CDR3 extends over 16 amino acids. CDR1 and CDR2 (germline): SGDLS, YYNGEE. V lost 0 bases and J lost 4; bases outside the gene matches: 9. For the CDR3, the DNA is TGTGCCAGCAGCGTAGCCTCCGGACAGGAGCTCTATGGCTACACCTTC. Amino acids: CASSVASGQELYGYTF.

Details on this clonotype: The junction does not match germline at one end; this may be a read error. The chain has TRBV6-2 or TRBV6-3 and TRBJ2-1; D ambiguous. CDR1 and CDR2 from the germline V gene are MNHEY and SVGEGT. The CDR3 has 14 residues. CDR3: CASSQTTGYNERFF. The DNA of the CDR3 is TGTGCCAGCAGTCAGACGACGGGTTACAATGAGCGGTTCTTC.

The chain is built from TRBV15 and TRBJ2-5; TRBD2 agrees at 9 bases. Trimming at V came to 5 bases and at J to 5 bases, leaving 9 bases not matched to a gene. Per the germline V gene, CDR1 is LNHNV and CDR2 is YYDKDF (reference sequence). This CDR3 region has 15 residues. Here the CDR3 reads CATSGLRGGLETQYF. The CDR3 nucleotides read TGTGCCACCAGCGGCTTGCGGGGGGGCCTTGAGACCCAGTACTTC.